This TCR beta chain was sequenced in a study of cytomegalovirus exposure and HLA in healthy donors. General study points: What was likely a sequencing artifact was a cluster of highly shared sequence variants. Later analysis found that TCR beta chains associated with HLA were more clonally expanded than other, equally common chains. Cytomegalovirus association was listed for around 180 TCR beta chains. It emerged from a later analysis that several of the most significant clusters appeared to be linked to common viral pathogens.

PCR amplification relied on 60 Vbeta primers (plus 13 Jbeta primers). The method was immunoSEQ multiplex PCR; TCRdb's version includes in-frame clones alone and lacks a portion of them. The sample lists 150,000 to 170,000 clones; 65% to 85% were seen once. The junction had 1 base not matched to a gene; V was cut back by 3 bases and J by 7 bases. CDR3 length equals 14 residues. In germline, CDR1 is LNHDA, CDR2 SQIVND (reference sequence). For this clone: Its antigen is not identified.

The genes are TRBV19 and TRBJ2-1, with TRBD2 matching over 12 bases. This TCR derives from a woman in her thirties or forties in good health and CMV-seropositive. Sample: PBMCs. CDR3 nucleotide sequence: TGTGCCAGTAGTATGACTAGCGGGGGAAATGAGCAGTTCTTC. Translation gives CASSMTSGGNEQFF.